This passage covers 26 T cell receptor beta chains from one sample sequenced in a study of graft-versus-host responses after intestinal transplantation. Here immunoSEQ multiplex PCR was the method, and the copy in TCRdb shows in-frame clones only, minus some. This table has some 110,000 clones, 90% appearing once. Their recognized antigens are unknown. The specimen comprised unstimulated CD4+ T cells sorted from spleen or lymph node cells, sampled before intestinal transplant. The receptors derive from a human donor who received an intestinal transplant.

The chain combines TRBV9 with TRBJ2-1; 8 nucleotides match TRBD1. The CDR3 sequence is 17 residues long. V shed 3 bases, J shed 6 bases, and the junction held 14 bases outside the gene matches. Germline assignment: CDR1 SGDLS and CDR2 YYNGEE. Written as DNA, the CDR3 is TGTGCCAGCAGCGAGATCCATCGGACAGGGAGTTTCAATGAGCAGTTCTTC. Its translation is CASSEIHRTGSFNEQFF.

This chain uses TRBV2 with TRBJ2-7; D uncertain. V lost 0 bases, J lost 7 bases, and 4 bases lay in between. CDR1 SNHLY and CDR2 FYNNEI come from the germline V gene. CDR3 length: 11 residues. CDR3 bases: TGTGCCAGCAGTGAAGCGGCAGAGCAGTACTTC. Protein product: CASSEAAEQYF.

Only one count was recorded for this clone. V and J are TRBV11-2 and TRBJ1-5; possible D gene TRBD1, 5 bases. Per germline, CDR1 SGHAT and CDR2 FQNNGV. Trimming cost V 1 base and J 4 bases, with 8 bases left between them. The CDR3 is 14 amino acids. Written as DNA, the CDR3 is TGTGCCAGCAGCTTAGGGGCAGGGAATCAGCCCCAGCATTTT. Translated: CASSLGAGNQPQHF.

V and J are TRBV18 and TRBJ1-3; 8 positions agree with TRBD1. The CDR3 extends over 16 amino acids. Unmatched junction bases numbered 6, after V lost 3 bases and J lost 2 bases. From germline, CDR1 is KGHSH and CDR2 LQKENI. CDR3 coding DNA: TGTGCCAGCTCACCTACCTGGACAGGGACTGGAAACACCATATATTTT. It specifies CASSPTWTGTGNTIYF. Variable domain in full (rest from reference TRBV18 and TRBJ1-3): NAGVMQNPRHLVRRRGQEARLRCSPMKGHSHVYWYRQLPEEGLKFMVYLQKENIIDESGMPKERFSAEFPKEGPSILRIQQVVRGDSAAYFCASSPTWTGTGNTIYFGEGSWLTVV.

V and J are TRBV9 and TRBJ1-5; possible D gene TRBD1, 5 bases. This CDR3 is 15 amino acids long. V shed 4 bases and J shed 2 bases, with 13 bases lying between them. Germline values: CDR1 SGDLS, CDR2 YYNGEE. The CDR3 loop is CASSLGGAGNQPQHF. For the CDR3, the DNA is TGTGCCAGCAGCCTCGGAGGGGCCGGCAATCAGCCCCAGCATTTT.

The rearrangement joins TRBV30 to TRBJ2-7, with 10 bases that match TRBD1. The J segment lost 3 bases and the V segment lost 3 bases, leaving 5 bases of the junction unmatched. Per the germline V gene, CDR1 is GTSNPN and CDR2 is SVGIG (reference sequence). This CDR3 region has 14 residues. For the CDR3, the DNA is TGTGCCTGGAGGAGCCGGGACAGGGGCTACGAGCAGTACTTC. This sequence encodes CAWRSRDRGYEQYF.

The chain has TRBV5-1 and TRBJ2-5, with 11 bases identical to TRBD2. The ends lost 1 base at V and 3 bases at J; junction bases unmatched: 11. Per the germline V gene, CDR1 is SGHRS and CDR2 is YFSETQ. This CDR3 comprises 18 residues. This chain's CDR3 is CASSLNVPGLAEEETQYF. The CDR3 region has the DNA TGCGCCAGCAGCTTGAATGTTCCGGGACTAGCGGAGGAAGAGACCCAGTACTTC.

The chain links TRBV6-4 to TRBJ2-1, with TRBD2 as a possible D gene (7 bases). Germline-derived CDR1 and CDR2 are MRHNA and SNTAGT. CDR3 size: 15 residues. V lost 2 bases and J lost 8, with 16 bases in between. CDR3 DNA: TGTGCCAGCAGTGACCGGGGGGCCGCTAGGGATGAGCAGTTCTTC. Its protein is CASSDRGAARDEQFF.

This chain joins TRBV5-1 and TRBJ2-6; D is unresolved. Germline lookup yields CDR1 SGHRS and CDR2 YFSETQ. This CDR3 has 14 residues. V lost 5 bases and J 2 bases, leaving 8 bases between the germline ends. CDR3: CASSFITGANVLTF. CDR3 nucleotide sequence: TGCGCCAGCAGTTTTATAACTGGGGCCAACGTCCTGACTTTC. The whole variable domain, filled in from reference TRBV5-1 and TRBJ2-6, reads KAGVTQTPRYLIKTRGQQVTLSCSPISGHRSVSWYQQTPGQGLQFLFEYFSETQRNKGNFPGRFSGRQFSNSRSEMNVSTLELGDSALYLCASSFITGANVLTFGAGSRLTVL.

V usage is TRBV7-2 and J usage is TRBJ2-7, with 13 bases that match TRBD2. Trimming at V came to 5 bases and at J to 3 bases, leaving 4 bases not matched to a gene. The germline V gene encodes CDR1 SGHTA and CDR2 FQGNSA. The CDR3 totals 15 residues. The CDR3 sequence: CASSRRTSGSYEQYF. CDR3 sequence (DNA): TGTGCCAGCAGCCGAAGGACTAGCGGGAGCTACGAGCAGTACTTC.

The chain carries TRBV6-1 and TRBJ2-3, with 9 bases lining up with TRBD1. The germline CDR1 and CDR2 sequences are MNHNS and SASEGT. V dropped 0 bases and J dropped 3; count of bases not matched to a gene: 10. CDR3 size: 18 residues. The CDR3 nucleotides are TGTGCCAGCAGTGAAGCACGGACAGGGGTATGGAGGACAGATACGCAGTATTTT. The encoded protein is CASSEARTGVWRTDTQYF.

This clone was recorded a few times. This CDR3 reads CSALTAYGYTF. The CDR3 DNA reads as TGCAGCGCCCTGACAGCTTATGGCTACACCTTC. This chain joins TRBV29-1 and TRBJ1-2; D is possibly TRBD1 (5 bases). CDR3 length: 11 amino acids. V lost 7 bases to trimming and J lost 5 bases, with 11 bases between them. Germline V lookup: CDR1 SQVTM, CDR2 ANQGSEA.

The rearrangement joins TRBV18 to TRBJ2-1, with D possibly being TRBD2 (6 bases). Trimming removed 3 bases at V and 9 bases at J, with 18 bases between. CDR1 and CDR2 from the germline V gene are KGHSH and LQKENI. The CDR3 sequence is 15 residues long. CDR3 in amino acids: CASSPGGGTGGEQFF. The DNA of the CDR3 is TGTGCCAGCTCACCGGGCGGCGGGACGGGCGGTGAGCAGTTCTTC.

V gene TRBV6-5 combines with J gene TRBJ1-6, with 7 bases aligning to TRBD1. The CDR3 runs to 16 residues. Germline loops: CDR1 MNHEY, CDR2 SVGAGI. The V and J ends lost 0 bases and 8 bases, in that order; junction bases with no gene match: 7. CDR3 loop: CASSYSKVRGDSPLHF. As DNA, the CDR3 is TGTGCCAGCAGTTACTCGAAGGTCAGGGGGGATTCACCCCTCCACTTT.

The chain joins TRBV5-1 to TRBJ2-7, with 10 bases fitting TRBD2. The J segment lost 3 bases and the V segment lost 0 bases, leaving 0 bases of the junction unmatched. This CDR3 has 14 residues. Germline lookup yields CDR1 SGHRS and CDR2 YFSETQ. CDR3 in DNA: TGCGCCAGCAGCTTGGCTAGCGGGAGCTACGAGCAGTACTTC. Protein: CASSLASGSYEQYF.

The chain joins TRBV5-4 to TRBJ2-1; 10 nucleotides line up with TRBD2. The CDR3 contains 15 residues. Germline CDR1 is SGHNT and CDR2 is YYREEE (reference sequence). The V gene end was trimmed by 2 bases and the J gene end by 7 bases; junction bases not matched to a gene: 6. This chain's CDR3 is CASSLAGGPRNEQFF. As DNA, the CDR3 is TGTGCCAGCAGCTTAGCGGGGGGGCCACGGAATGAGCAGTTCTTC. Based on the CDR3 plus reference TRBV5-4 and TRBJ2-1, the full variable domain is ETGVTQSPTHLIKTRGQQVTLRCSSQSGHNTVSWYQQALGQGPQFIFQYYREEENGRGNFPPRFSGLQFPNYSSELNVNALELDDSALYLCASSLAGGPRNEQFFGPGTRLTVL.

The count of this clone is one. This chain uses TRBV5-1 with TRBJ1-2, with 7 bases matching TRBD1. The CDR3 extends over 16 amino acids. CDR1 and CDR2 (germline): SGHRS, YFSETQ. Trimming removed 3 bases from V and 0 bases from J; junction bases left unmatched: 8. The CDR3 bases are TGCGCCAGCAGCTCCGCCAAAGGACAGGCTAACTATGGCTACACCTTC. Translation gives CASSSAKGQANYGYTF.

The CDR3 DNA reads TGTGCCAGCAGCAAGACAGGGGGACAAAGGGAGACCCAGTACTTC. Protein product: CASSKTGGQRETQYF. The chain has TRBV5-8 and TRBJ2-5; 9 bases are a match to TRBD1. Germline values: CDR1 SGHTS, CDR2 YDEGEE. The CDR3 has 15 amino acids. Trimming cost V 4 bases and J 5 bases; bases outside gene matches: 9.

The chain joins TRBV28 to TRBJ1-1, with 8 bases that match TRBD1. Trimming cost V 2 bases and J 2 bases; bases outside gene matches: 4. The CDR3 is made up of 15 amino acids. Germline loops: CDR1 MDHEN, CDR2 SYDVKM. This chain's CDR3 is CASSLRRGRNTEAFF. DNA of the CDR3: TGTGCCAGCAGTTTACGCAGGGGGCGAAACACTGAAGCTTTCTTT.

The CDR3 spells CASRTVMNTEAFF. In DNA form, the CDR3 reads TGTGCCAGCAGGACAGTTATGAACACTGAAGCTTTCTTT. The V gene is TRBV6-5, the J gene TRBJ1-1; D possibly corresponds to TRBD1 (5 bases). The V end lost 6 bases, the J end lost 0 bases, and 8 bases lay between the germline ends. Germline lookup yields CDR1 MNHEY and CDR2 SVGAGI. The CDR3 loop spans 13 amino acids.

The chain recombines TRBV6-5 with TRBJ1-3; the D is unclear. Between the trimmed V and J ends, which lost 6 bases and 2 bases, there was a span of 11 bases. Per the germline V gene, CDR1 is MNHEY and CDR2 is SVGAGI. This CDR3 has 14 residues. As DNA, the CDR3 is TGTGCCAGCAGGAGGGAGTCTCCTGGAAACACCATATATTTT. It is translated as CASRRESPGNTIYF.

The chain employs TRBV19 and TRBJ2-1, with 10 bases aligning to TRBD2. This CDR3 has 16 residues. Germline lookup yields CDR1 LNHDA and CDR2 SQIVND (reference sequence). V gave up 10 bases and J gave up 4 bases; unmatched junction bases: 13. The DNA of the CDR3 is TGTGCCACCAAACGGGCTAGCGGGAGAGCTTACAATGAGCAGTTCTTC. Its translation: CATKRASGRAYNEQFF.

The CDR3 spells CASSLASNNEQFF. The DNA for the CDR3 is TGCGCCAGCAGCTTGGCGTCTAACAATGAGCAGTTCTTC. This rearrangement joins TRBV5-1 to TRBJ2-1; D is unclear. The length of the CDR3 is 13 residues. V was trimmed by 0 bases and J by 5 bases, leaving 6 bases between them. Germline loops: CDR1 SGHRS, CDR2 YFSETQ.

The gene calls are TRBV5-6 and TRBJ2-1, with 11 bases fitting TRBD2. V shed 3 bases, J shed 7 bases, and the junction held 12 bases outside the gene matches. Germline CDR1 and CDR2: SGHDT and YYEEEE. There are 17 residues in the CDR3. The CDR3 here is CASSYGLAGADGNEQFF. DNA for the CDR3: TGTGCCAGCAGCTACGGACTAGCGGGTGCGGACGGGAATGAGCAGTTCTTC.

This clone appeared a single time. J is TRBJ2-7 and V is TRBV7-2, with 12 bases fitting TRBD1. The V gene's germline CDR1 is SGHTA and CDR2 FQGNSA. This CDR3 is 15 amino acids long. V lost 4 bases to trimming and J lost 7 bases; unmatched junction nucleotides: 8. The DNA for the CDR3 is TGTGCCAGCAGCTACCCGGGACAGGGGGCGAGGGAGCAGTACTTC. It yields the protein CASSYPGQGAREQYF.

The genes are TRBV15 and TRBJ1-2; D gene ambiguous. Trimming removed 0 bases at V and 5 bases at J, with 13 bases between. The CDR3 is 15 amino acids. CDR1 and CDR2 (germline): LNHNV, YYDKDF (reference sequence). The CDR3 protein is CATSRDGTVAYGYTF. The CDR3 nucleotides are TGTGCCACCAGCAGAGATGGAACAGTAGCGTATGGCTACACCTTC.